A selection of T cell receptor beta chains follows, all from one sample in a study of blood T cell repertoires in COVID-19. Only in-frame clones appear in the TCRdb table, and some are missing; sequencing was by immunoSEQ multiplex PCR. The table shows around 53,000 clones, with 90% occurring only once. Material: peripheral blood. The receptors were gathered from a human donor in a cohort sampled during active COVID-19. Both conserved end residues are part of each CDR3. The order of the fields is CDR3 protein, CDR3 DNA, D gene, J gene, V gene, clone size. A D gene is named only where the DNA matches it firmly. A row's size may be missing; if present it is once, few, many or a size class.

CDR3: CASSRGFPYEQYF
DNA: TGTGCCAGCAGCCGCGGGTTCCCCTACGAGCAGTACTTC
D: NA
J: TRBJ2-7
V: TRBV3-1/TRBV3-2
size: once

CDR3: CASSDLPPGTNEKLFF
DNA: TGTGCCAGCAGTGATCTCCCGCCAGGAACTAATGAAAAACTGTTTTTT
D: NA
J: TRBJ1-4
V: TRBV6-1
size: NA

CDR3: CASSLAKSSYNEQFF
DNA: TGTGCCAGCAGTCTAGCGAAGAGCTCCTACAATGAGCAGTTCTTC
D: NA
J: TRBJ2-1
V: TRBV7-3
size: NA

CDR3: CASKGDDYGYTF
DNA: TGCGCCAGCAAGGGGGATGACTATGGCTACACCTTC
D: NA
J: TRBJ1-2
V: TRBV5-1
size: NA

CDR3: CASSQDSSGQGAQPQHF
DNA: TGCGCCAGCAGCCAAGATAGTTCGGGACAGGGGGCTCAGCCCCAGCATTTT
D: TRBD1
J: TRBJ1-5
V: TRBV4-3
size: NA

CDR3: CASSLFPGEGSEQFF
DNA: TGTGCCAGCAGCTTGTTCCCGGGAGAGGGGAGTGAGCAGTTCTTC
D: NA
J: TRBJ2-1
V: TRBV7-9
size: NA

CDR3: CASSNVGGRETQYF
DNA: TGTGCCAGCTCAAACGTCGGAGGGCGAGAGACCCAGTACTTC
D: NA
J: TRBJ2-5
V: TRBV18
size: NA

CDR3: CASSLSHRAITDTQYF
DNA: TGTGCCAGCAGCTTGTCGCACAGGGCAATTACAGATACGCAGTATTTT
D: NA
J: TRBJ2-3
V: TRBV5-5
size: NA

CDR3: CASSPADSYNSPLHF
DNA: TGTGCCAGCTCACCAGCAGACAGCTATAATTCACCCCTCCACTTT
D: NA
J: TRBJ1-6
V: TRBV18
size: NA

CDR3: CATRQGDSGNTIYF
DNA: TGTGCCACTAGACAGGGGGACTCTGGAAACACCATATATTTT
D: TRBD1
J: TRBJ1-3
V: TRBV19
size: NA

CDR3: CAWGDRGGQPQHF
DNA: TGTGCCTGGGGAGACAGGGGAGGACAGCCCCAGCATTTT
D: TRBD1
J: TRBJ1-5
V: TRBV30
size: NA

CDR3: CAWSVVGQFNYGYTF
DNA: TGTGCCTGGAGTGTAGTGGGACAATTTAACTATGGCTACACCTTC
D: NA
J: TRBJ1-2
V: TRBV30
size: NA

CDR3: CASSPPVGQGPLNEQFF
DNA: TGTGCCAGCAGCCCCCCCGTGGGACAGGGGCCCCTCAATGAGCAGTTCTTC
D: TRBD1
J: TRBJ2-1
V: TRBV7-9
size: NA

CDR3: CASSQKALASMNEQFF
DNA: TGCGCCAGCAGCCAAAAGGCACTAGCGAGTATGAATGAGCAGTTCTTC
D: TRBD2
J: TRBJ2-1
V: TRBV4-1
size: NA

CDR3: CAWSVVGVQPQHF
DNA: TGTGCCTGGAGTGTCGTCGGGGTTCAGCCCCAGCATTTT
D: NA
J: TRBJ1-5
V: TRBV30
size: NA

CDR3: CASSVSQGANNEQFF
DNA: TGTGCCAGCAGCGTCTCACAGGGGGCGAACAATGAGCAGTTCTTC
D: TRBD1
J: TRBJ2-1
V: TRBV9
size: NA

CDR3: CASSLGWEAPYNEQFF
DNA: TGTGCCAGCAGCTTAGGGTGGGAGGCACCCTACAATGAGCAGTTCTTC
D: NA
J: TRBJ2-1
V: TRBV11-2
size: NA

CDR3: CASGFLNLQAVGGYTF
DNA: TGTGCTAGTGGTTTTTTAAATCTACAGGCAGTGGGCGGCTACACCTTC
D: NA
J: TRBJ1-2
V: TRBV12-5
size: NA

CDR3: CASSQARQGEAFF
DNA: TGTGCCAGCAGCCAAGCGAGGCAGGGCGAAGCTTTCTTT
D: NA
J: TRBJ1-1
V: TRBV14
size: NA

CDR3: CASTGGFASTEAFF
DNA: TGTGCCAGCACGGGGGGGTTTGCAAGCACTGAAGCTTTCTTT
D: NA
J: TRBJ1-1
V: TRBV6-5
size: NA

CDR3: CAWSPPEGRDTEAFF
DNA: TGTGCCTGGAGTCCTCCGGAAGGGAGAGACACTGAAGCTTTCTTT
D: NA
J: TRBJ1-1
V: TRBV30
size: NA

CDR3: CASSEKRGTGELFF
DNA: TGTGCCAGCAGCGAGAAACGAGGCACCGGGGAGCTGTTTTTT
D: NA
J: TRBJ2-2
V: TRBV9
size: NA

CDR3: CASSSHGRWQGTDTQYF
DNA: TGTGCCAGCAGTTCCCACGGGAGGTGGCAAGGCACAGATACGCAGTATTTT
D: TRBD2
J: TRBJ2-3
V: TRBV28
size: NA

CDR3: CASSIHSGTITDTQYF
DNA: TGTGCCAGCAGCATTCATAGCGGGACTATCACAGATACGCAGTATTTT
D: TRBD2
J: TRBJ2-3
V: TRBV7-3
size: NA

CDR3: CASSLALRTGGGGELFF
DNA: TGCGCCAGCAGCTTGGCCCTCAGGACAGGGGGGGGCGGGGAGCTGTTTTTT
D: TRBD1
J: TRBJ2-2
V: TRBV5-1
size: NA

CDR3: CASSYSGQLNQPQHF
DNA: TGTGCCAGCAGTTATTCGGGACAGCTCAATCAGCCCCAGCATTTT
D: TRBD1
J: TRBJ1-5
V: TRBV6-5
size: NA

CDR3: CASSLQRGTDTQYF
DNA: TGTGCCAGCAGCCTACAGCGGGGTACAGATACGCAGTATTTT
D: TRBD2
J: TRBJ2-3
V: TRBV5-4
size: NA

CDR3: CASSPKTSGTDTQYF
DNA: TGTGCCAGCAGTCCGAAGACTAGCGGGACGGATACGCAGTATTTT
D: TRBD2
J: TRBJ2-3
V: TRBV6-5
size: NA

CDR3: CATSDVGDQPQHF
DNA: TGTGCCACCAGTGATGTAGGGGATCAGCCCCAGCATTTT
D: NA
J: TRBJ1-5
V: TRBV24-1
size: NA

CDR3: CASSPDRGSQPQHF
DNA: TGTGCCAGCAGCCCAGACAGGGGAAGTCAGCCCCAGCATTTT
D: TRBD1
J: TRBJ1-5
V: TRBV5-5
size: NA

CDR3: CSVVMHPPGLAGVDTGELFF
DNA: TGCAGCGTGGTGATGCATCCTCCGGGACTAGCGGGAGTAGACACCGGGGAGCTGTTTTTT
D: TRBD2
J: TRBJ2-2
V: TRBV29-1
size: NA

CDR3: CASSLAGGTDTQYF
DNA: TGTGCCAGCAGCTTGGCCGGAGGCACAGATACGCAGTATTTT
D: NA
J: TRBJ2-3
V: TRBV5-6
size: medium-sized

CDR3: CASKQGYGSGYTF
DNA: TGTGCCAGCAAACAGGGGTATGGAAGTGGCTACACCTTC
D: TRBD1
J: TRBJ1-2
V: TRBV6-6
size: few

CDR3: CASSLLSGNHEQYF
DNA: TGTGCCAGCAGCTTACTTAGCGGGAACCACGAGCAGTACTTC
D: TRBD2
J: TRBJ2-7
V: TRBV11-2
size: NA

CDR3: CASSYFGGEGELFF
DNA: TGTGCCAGCAGTTACTTCGGGGGGGAAGGAGAGCTGTTTTTT
D: TRBD2
J: TRBJ2-2
V: TRBV6-2/TRBV6-3
size: NA

CDR3: CAWSRTLAGGNNEQFF
DNA: TGTGCCTGGAGTAGAACGTTAGCGGGAGGCAACAATGAGCAGTTCTTC
D: TRBD2
J: TRBJ2-1
V: TRBV30
size: few

CDR3: CASSWAPPANTGELFF
DNA: TGTGCCAGCAGCTGGGCCCCCCCCGCGAACACCGGGGAGCTGTTTTTT
D: NA
J: TRBJ2-2
V: TRBV5-8
size: NA

CDR3: CASSPSTRGEQFF
DNA: TGTGCCAGCAGTCCATCTACCCGGGGGGAGCAGTTCTTC
D: NA
J: TRBJ2-1
V: TRBV28
size: NA

CDR3: CASSPGGPLAPQHF
DNA: TGTGCCAGCAGTCCAGGGGGCCCTCTCGCTCCCCAGCATTTT
D: TRBD1
J: TRBJ1-5
V: TRBV6-6
size: few

CDR3: CASSFAFGGGWGTGELFF
DNA: TGTGCCAGCAGCTTCGCATTCGGCGGGGGCTGGGGGACCGGGGAGCTGTTTTTT
D: NA
J: TRBJ2-2
V: TRBV5-6
size: NA

CDR3: CASSLSVNTEAFF
DNA: TGTGCCAGCAGTTTGTCCGTGAACACTGAAGCTTTCTTT
D: NA
J: TRBJ1-1
V: TRBV12-3/TRBV12-4
size: NA

CDR3: CASSSAKTGIPTDTQYF
DNA: TGTGCCAGCAGCTCCGCCAAAACAGGGATTCCCACAGATACGCAGTATTTT
D: NA
J: TRBJ2-3
V: TRBV5-4
size: once

CDR3: CASSLWGQGDTGELFF
DNA: TGTGCCAGCAGCTTGTGGGGACAGGGTGACACCGGGGAGCTGTTTTTT
D: TRBD1
J: TRBJ2-2
V: TRBV5-4
size: NA

CDR3: CASSALTGTRNQPQHF
DNA: TGTGCCAGCAGTGCGTTGACAGGGACGCGCAATCAGCCCCAGCATTTT
D: TRBD1
J: TRBJ1-5
V: TRBV28
size: NA

CDR3: CASSHRRGGRYKDTEAFF
DNA: TGTGCCAGCAGCCACCGGCGCGGGGGTCGGTATAAGGACACTGAAGCTTTCTTT
D: NA
J: TRBJ1-1
V: TRBV14
size: NA

CDR3: CASSLQGGETQYF
DNA: TGTGCCAGCAGCCTACAGGGGGGGGAGACCCAGTACTTC
D: NA
J: TRBJ2-5
V: TRBV5-4
size: once

CDR3: CASSDNPEETQYF
DNA: TGTGCCAGCAGTGATAATCCGGAAGAGACCCAGTACTTC
D: NA
J: TRBJ2-5
V: TRBV2
size: NA

CDR3: CASNWGGQETQYF
DNA: TGTGCCAGCAATTGGGGGGGCCAAGAGACCCAGTACTTC
D: TRBD2
J: TRBJ2-5
V: TRBV6-5
size: NA

CDR3: CASSARQGANQPQHF
DNA: TGTGCCAGCTCAGCAAGACAGGGGGCGAATCAGCCCCAGCATTTT
D: TRBD1
J: TRBJ1-5
V: TRBV18
size: NA

CDR3: CASKGGVSTDTQYF
DNA: TGTGCCAGCAAGGGGGGGGTTAGCACAGATACGCAGTATTTT
D: NA
J: TRBJ2-3
V: TRBV2
size: NA

CDR3: CASSEGSGEETQYF
DNA: TGTGCCAGCAGTGAGGGGAGCGGGGAAGAGACCCAGTACTTC
D: TRBD2
J: TRBJ2-5
V: TRBV25-1
size: NA

CDR3: CASSLSSYDVLGQGTNTIYF
DNA: TGTGCCAGCAGTTTATCGAGTTACGATGTCCTGGGACAGGGGACAAACACCATATATTTT
D: TRBD1
J: TRBJ1-3
V: TRBV27
size: NA

CDR3: CASTEEAGELFF
DNA: TGTGCCAGCACCGAGGAAGCCGGGGAGCTGTTTTTT
D: NA
J: TRBJ2-2
V: TRBV7-9
size: once

CDR3: CATSPDIDSNTEAFF
DNA: TGTGCCACCAGCCCAGATATAGACAGCAACACTGAAGCTTTCTTT
D: NA
J: TRBJ1-1
V: TRBV15
size: NA

CDR3: CASSRDFKRAFF
DNA: TGTGCCAGCAGCCGGGACTTTAAGCGGGCTTTCTTT
D: NA
J: TRBJ1-1
V: TRBV5-6
size: NA

CDR3: CASSPLLAKSYEQYF
DNA: TGTGCCAGCAGCCCACTACTAGCGAAATCCTACGAGCAGTACTTC
D: TRBD2
J: TRBJ2-7
V: TRBV14
size: NA

CDR3: CASSAGTSNEQFF
DNA: TGCGCCAGCAGCGCCGGGACTAGTAATGAGCAGTTCTTC
D: TRBD2
J: TRBJ2-1
V: TRBV10-1
size: few